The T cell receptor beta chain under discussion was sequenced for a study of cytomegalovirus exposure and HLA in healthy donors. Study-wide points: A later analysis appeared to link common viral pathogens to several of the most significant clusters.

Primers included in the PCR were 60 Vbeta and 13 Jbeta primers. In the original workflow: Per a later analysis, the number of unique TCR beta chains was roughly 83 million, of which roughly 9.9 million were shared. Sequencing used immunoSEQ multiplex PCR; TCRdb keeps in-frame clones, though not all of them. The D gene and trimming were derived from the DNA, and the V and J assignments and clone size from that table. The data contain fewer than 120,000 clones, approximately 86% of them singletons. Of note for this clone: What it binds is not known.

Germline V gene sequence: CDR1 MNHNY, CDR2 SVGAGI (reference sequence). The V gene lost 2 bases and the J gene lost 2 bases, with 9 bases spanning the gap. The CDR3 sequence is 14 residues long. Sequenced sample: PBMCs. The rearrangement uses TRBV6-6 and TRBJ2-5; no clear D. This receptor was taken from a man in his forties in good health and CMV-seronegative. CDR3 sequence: CASSYLGIQETQYF. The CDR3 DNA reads TGTGCCAGCAGTTACCTGGGCATTCAAGAGACCCAGTACTTC.